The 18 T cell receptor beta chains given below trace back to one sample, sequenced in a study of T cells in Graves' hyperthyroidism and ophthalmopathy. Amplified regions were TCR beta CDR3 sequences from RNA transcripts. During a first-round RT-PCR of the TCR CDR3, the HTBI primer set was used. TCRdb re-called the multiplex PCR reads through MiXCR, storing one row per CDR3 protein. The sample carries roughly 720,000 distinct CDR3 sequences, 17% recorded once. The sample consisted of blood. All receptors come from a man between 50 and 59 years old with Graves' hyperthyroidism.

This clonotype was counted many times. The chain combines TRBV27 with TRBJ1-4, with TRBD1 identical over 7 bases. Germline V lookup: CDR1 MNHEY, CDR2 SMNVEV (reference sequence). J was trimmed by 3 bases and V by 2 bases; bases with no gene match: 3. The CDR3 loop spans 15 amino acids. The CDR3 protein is CASSLIQGSNEKLFF. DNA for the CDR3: TGTGCCAGCAGTTTAATACAGGGGTCTAATGAAAAACTGTTTTTT.

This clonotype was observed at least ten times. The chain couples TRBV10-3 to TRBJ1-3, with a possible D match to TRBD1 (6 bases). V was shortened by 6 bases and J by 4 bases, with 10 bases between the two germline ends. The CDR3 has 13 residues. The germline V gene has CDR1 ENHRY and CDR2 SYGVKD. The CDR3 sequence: CAIRIGQGNTIYF. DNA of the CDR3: TGTGCCATCAGGATCGGACAGGGAAACACCATATATTTT.

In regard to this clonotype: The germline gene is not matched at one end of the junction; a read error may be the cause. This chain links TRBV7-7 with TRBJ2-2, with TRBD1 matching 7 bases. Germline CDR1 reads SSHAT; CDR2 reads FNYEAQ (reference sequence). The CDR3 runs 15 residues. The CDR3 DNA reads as TGTGCTAGCAGTTTAGGACAGGTTTTTTCCGGGGAGCTGTTTTTT. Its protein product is CASSLGQVFSGELFF.

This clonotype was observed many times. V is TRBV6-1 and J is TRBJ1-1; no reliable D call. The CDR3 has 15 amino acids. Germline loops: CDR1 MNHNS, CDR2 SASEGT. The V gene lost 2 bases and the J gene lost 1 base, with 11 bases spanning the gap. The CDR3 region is CASSELGRTNTEAFF. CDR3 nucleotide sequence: TGTGCCAGCAGTGAATTAGGCAGAACGAACACTGAAGCTTTCTTT.

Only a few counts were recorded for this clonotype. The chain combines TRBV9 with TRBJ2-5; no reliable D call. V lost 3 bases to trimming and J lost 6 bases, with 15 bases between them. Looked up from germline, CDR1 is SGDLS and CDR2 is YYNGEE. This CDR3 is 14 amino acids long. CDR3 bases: TGTGCCAGCAGCGCAGATAGTTTTTTGAAGACCCAGTACTTC. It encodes CASSADSFLKTQYF.

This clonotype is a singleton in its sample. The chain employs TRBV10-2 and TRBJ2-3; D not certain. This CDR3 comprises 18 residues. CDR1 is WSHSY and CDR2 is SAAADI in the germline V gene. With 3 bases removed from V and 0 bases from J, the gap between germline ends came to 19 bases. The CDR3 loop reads CASSESREILTSTDTQYF. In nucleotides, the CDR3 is TGCGCCAGCAGTGAAAGCAGAGAAATTTTAACTAGCACAGATACGCAGTATTTT.

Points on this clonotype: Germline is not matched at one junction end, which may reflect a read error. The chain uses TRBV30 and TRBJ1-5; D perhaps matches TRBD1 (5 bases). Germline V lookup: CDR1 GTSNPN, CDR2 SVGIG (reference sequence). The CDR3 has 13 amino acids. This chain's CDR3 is CAWSRQNNQSQHF. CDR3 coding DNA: TGTGCCTGGAGTAGACAGAACAATCAGTCCCAGCATTTT.

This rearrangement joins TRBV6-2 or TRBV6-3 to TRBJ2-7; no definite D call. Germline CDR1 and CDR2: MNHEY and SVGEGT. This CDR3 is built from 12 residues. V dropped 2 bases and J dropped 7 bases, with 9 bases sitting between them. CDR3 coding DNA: TGTGCCAGCAGTTACCCCACCCGAGAGCAGTACTTC. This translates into CASSYPTREQYF.

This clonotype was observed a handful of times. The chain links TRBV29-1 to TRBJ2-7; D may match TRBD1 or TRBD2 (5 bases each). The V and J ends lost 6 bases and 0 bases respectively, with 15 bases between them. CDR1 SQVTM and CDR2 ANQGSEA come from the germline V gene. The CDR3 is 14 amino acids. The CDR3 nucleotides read TGCAGCGTCTCAATTACGGGGCGCTCCTACGAGCAGTACTTC. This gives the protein CSVSITGRSYEQYF.

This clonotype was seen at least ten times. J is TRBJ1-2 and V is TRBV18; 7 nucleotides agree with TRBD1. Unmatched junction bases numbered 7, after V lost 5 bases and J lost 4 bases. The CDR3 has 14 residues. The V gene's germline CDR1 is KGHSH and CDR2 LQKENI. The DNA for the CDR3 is TGTGCCAGCTCATTCGGGACAGATGGCTATGGCTACACCTTC. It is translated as CASSFGTDGYGYTF.

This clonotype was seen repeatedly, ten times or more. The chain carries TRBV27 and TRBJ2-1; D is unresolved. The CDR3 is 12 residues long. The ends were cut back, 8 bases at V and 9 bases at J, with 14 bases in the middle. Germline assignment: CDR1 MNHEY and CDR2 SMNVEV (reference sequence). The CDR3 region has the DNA TGTGCCAGCGGCGAGCTGTTGGGTGAGCAGTTCTTC. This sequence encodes CASGELLGEQFF.

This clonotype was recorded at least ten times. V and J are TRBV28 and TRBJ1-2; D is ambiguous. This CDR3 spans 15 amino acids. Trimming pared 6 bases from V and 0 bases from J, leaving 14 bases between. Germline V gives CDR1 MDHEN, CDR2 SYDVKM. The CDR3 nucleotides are TGTGCCAGCAGCACATTCTGGTCTGCTAACTATGGCTACACCTTC. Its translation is CASSTFWSANYGYTF.

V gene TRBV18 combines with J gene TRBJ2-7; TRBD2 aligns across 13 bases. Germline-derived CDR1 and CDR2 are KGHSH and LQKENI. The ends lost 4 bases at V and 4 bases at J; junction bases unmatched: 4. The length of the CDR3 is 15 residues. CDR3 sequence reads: CASSLRTSGGYEQYF. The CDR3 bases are TGTGCCAGCTCACTCCGGACTAGCGGGGGATACGAGCAGTACTTC.

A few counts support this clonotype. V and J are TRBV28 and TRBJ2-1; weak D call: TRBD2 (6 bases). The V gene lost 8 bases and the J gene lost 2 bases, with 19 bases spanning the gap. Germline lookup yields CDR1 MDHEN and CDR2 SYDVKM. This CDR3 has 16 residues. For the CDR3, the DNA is TGTGCCAGCGAAGGTAGCGGATCCTCGACCTACAATGAGCAGTTCTTC. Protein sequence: CASEGSGSSTYNEQFF.

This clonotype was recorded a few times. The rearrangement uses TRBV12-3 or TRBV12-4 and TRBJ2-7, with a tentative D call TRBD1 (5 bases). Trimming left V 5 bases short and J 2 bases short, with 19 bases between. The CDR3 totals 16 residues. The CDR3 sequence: CASSPLQVEIAYEQYF. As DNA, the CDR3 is TGTGCCAGCAGTCCTTTACAGGTGGAGATTGCCTACGAGCAGTACTTC.

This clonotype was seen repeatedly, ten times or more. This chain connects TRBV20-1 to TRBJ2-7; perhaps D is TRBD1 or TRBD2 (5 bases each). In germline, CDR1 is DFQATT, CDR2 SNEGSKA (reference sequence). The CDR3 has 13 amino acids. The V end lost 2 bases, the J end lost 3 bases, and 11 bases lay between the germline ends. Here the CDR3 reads CSARWDGLYEQYF. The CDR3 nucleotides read TGCAGTGCTAGATGGGACGGCCTCTACGAGCAGTACTTC.

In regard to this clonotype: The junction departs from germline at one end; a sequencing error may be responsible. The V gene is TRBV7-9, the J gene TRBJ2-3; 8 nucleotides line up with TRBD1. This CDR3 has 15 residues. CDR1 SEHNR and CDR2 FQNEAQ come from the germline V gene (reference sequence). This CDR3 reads CVSSPRQGRTDTQYF. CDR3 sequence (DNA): TGTGTCAGCAGCCCCAGACAGGGGCGGACAGATACGCAGTATTTT. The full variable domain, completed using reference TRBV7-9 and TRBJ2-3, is DTGVSQNPRHKITKRGQNVTFRCDPISEHNRLYWYRQTLGQGPEFLTYFQNEAQLEKSRLLSDRFSAERPKGSFSTLEIQRTEQGDSAMYLCVSSPRQGRTDTQYFGPGTRLTVL.

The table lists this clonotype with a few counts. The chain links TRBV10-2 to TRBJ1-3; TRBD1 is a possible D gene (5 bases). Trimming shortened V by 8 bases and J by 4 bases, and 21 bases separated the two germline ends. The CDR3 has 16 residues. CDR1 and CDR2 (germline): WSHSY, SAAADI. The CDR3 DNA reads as TGCGCCAGCCTTCTCGCACACCGACAGTCCGGAAACACCATATATTTT. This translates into CASLLAHRQSGNTIYF.